A single T cell receptor (beta chain) is shown here with its context. This specimen belongs to a study of control samples from healthy donors and cancer patients. Repertoires were generated with immunoSEQ multiplex PCR, while TCRdb's copy carries only in-frame clones and drops some. Of 150,000 to 200,000 clones in the sample, roughly 90% were seen once. The CDR3 runs to 13 residues. Looked up from germline, CDR1 is SGHAT and CDR2 is FQNNGV. Trimming cost V 5 bases and J 3 bases, with 11 bases left between them. This clonotype originated in a man between 25 and 39 years old in good health. Sequenced input: blood. The V gene is TRBV11-2, the J gene TRBJ2-7, with D perhaps matching TRBD1 or TRBD2 (5 bases each). DNA of the CDR3: TGTGCCAGCAGCCCGGGACCGGTCTACGAGCAGTACTTC. Protein: CASSPGPVYEQYF.